Below, one T cell receptor beta chain is given with its context. Its antigen remains unknown. The junction departs from the called germline gene at one end, perhaps through a read error. The sample contains more than one DNA sequence encoding this CDR3. The PCR made use of 60 Vbeta and 13 Jbeta primers. Repertoires were generated with immunoSEQ multiplex PCR, while TCRdb's copy carries only in-frame clones and drops some. The sample carries 170,000 or so clones, roughly 84% recorded once. The sample originates from a study of cytomegalovirus exposure and HLA in healthy donors. Study outcomes and limitations: In a later analysis, at a false discovery rate of 0.05, 16,951 TCR beta sequences were associated with HLA alleles. Specificity of a few CMV-associated chains for CMV antigens was verified in vitro.

Germline CDR1 SGHVS, CDR2 FQNEAQ. This CDR3 is built from 17 residues. The chain combines TRBV7-8 with TRBJ2-5; 12 bases are shared with TRBD2. The sequenced sample was PBMCs. The TCR comes from a man between 50 and 59 years old in good health and CMV-seropositive. CDR3 loop: CASSARTSGVYQETQYF. In DNA form, the CDR3 reads TGTGCCAGCAGCGCCCGGACTAGCGGGGTGTACCAAGAGACTCAGTACTTC.